A selection of T cell receptor beta chains follows, all from one sample in a study of blood T cells in healthy people across ages. One entry per CDR3 protein results from TCRdb running MiXCR on the 5' RACE reads. This sample has fewer than 900,000 distinct CDR3 sequences, with about 42% found just once. The specimen was blood. Receptor source: a woman aged 60 to 75 in good health. CDR3s include the opening cysteine and the closing phenylalanine or tryptophan. Each record gives: J gene, D gene, V gene, clone size, CDR3 DNA, CDR3 protein. The D gene is left open where the match is weak. Clone size is shown for a subset of rows, as once, few, many or a class of expanded clone.

TRBJ2-1 | NA | TRBV28 | NA | TGTGCCAGCAGTTTCATCAGATTTGAGCAGTTCTTC | CASSFIRFEQFF
TRBJ2-7 | TRBD1 | TRBV7-8 | NA | TGTGCCAGCAGCTTAGGGGACAGCGGCTACGAGCAGTACTTC | CASSLGDSGYEQYF
TRBJ1-1 | NA | TRBV4-3 | NA | TGCGCCAGCAGCCCTAGGGAGGGGCCGAACACTGAAGCTTTCTTT | CASSPREGPNTEAFF
TRBJ2-5 | TRBD2 | TRBV4-3 | few | TGCGCCAGCAGCCTGGGACTAGCGTACGAGACCCAGTACTTC | CASSLGLAYETQYF
TRBJ2-7 | NA | TRBV6-2/TRBV6-3 | NA | TGTGCCAGCAGTCCTGTATATATCTCCTACGAGCAGTACTTC | CASSPVYISYEQYF
TRBJ2-1 | NA | TRBV20-1 | NA | TGCAGTGCTTTTACAGGGAATGAGCAGTTCTTC | CSAFTGNEQFF
TRBJ1-2 | NA | TRBV6-5 | few | TGTGCCAGCAGTTCCGACACCTGGAACTATGGCTACACCTTC | CASSSDTWNYGYTF
TRBJ2-3 | TRBD2 | TRBV9 | NA | TGTGCCAGCAGCTGGACTAGCAGCTGGACAGATACGCAGTATTTT | CASSWTSSWTDTQYF
TRBJ2-7 | NA | TRBV29-1 | NA | TGCAGCGTGGACACCGGGACGGTTTACGAGCAGTACTTC | CSVDTGTVYEQYF
TRBJ2-1 | TRBD2 | TRBV7-3 | NA | TGTGCCAGCAGCTTAAGTACTAGCGGGGGGCTACACAATGAGCAGTTCTTC | CASSLSTSGGLHNEQFF
TRBJ2-1 | NA | TRBV4-3 | few | TGCGCCAGCAGGCCTAGCCTCTCCTACAATGAGCAGTTCTTC | CASRPSLSYNEQFF
TRBJ2-5 | TRBD2 | TRBV5-1 | NA | TGCGCCAGCAGCTTGGTACCTAGCGGGGAAACCCCTCAAGAGACCCAGTACTTC | CASSLVPSGETPQETQYF
TRBJ2-7 | TRBD2 | TRBV4-2 | few | TGTGCCAGCAGCCAAGAGGGGAATAAACTAGCGGGAAGCTCCTACGAGCAGTACTTC | CASSQEGNKLAGSSYEQYF
TRBJ2-3 | TRBD2 | TRBV28 | few | TGTGCCAGCAGCGCCACGGGAGCGGGATCACATACGCAGTATTTT | CASSATGAGSHTQYF
TRBJ1-4 | TRBD1 | TRBV24-1 | NA | TGTGCCACCAGCCAGGGGGCCGGAGAAAAACTGTTTTTT | CATSQGAGEKLFF
TRBJ2-1 | TRBD2 | TRBV4-3 | few | TGCGCCAGCAGCCAAGATAGGGGCCTAGCGGGAGGGTCTAGATTTGGTAGTTGGAATGAGCAGTTCTTC | CASSQDRGLAGGSRFGSWNEQFF
TRBJ2-7 | TRBD1 | TRBV4-3 | NA | TGCGCCAGCAGCCAAGAGGCCCAGGGGGCTATCTACGAGCAGTACTTC | CASSQEAQGAIYEQYF
TRBJ2-2 | TRBD1 | TRBV29-1 | NA | TGCAGCGTTCACCGGACAGGGTCCACCGGGGAGTTGTTTTTT | CSVHRTGSTGELFF
TRBJ2-1 | TRBD2 | TRBV29-1 | many | TGCAGCGTTCGTGGACTAGCGGCCCTCCATGAGCAGTTCTTC | CSVRGLAALHEQFF
TRBJ2-1 | NA | TRBV20-1 | NA | TGCAGTGCTAGGGGTGGGAGCGGGCCCAACAATGAGCAGTTCTTC | CSARGGSGPNNEQFF
TRBJ1-1 | NA | TRBV27 | NA | TGTGCCAGCAGCTTAAAGGGGTGGAACACTGAAGCTTTCTTT | CASSLKGWNTEAFF
TRBJ2-3 | NA | TRBV4-2 | few | TGTGCCAGCAGCCAAGATTCCTTTTCGGGAAGCACAGATACGCAGTATTTT | CASSQDSFSGSTDTQYF
TRBJ2-1 | NA | TRBV9 | few | TGTGCCAGCAGTGAGCGTAATGAGCAGTTCTTC | CASSERNEQFF
TRBJ1-5 | NA | TRBV25-1 | NA | TGTGCCAGCAGTGAGGACACTCAGTGGCAGCCCCAGCATTTT | CASSEDTQWQPQHF
TRBJ1-1 | NA | TRBV6-2/TRBV6-3 | NA | TGTGCCAGCAGTTACTCGGTCCAGGGGACGGACACTGAAGCTTTCTTT | CASSYSVQGTDTEAFF
TRBJ2-5 | TRBD2 | TRBV29-1 | NA | TGCAGCGTCATGAGAGCGGGAGGTTTAGAGACCCAGTACTTC | CSVMRAGGLETQYF
TRBJ2-5 | NA | TRBV24-1 | NA | TGTGCCACCAGTGAGGGGTTCCAGGGGACCCAGTACTTC | CATSEGFQGTQYF
TRBJ2-7 | NA | TRBV2 | few | TGTGCCAGCAGCCCATTTGGGCAGGGCGGCAACGAGCAGTACTTC | CASSPFGQGGNEQYF
TRBJ2-5 | TRBD1 | TRBV18 | NA | TGTGCCAGCTCACCATGGCAGGGGGAAGAGACCCAGTACTTC | CASSPWQGEETQYF
TRBJ2-7 | TRBD1 | TRBV12-3/TRBV12-4 | many | TGTGCCAGCAGTCGGGACAGGGACTACGAGCAGTACTTC | CASSRDRDYEQYF
TRBJ2-4 | NA | TRBV4-3 | NA | TGCGCCAGCAGCCAATCAGACTCGTTGGCCAAAAACATTCAGTACTTC | CASSQSDSLAKNIQYF
TRBJ2-3 | TRBD2 | TRBV7-9 | few | TGTGCCAGCAGCTTAGTAGGGACTAGCGGGACCACACTGGCGCAGTATTTT | CASSLVGTSGTTLAQYF
TRBJ1-1 | NA | TRBV5-1 | few | TGCGCCAGCAGCTCGAGCGAGGGGAACACTGAAGCTTTCTTT | CASSSSEGNTEAFF
TRBJ2-7 | NA | TRBV6-2/TRBV6-3 | NA | TGTGCCAGCACCCGGAGCACTTTAAGCTACGAGCAGTACTTC | CASTRSTLSYEQYF
TRBJ2-7 | NA | TRBV18 | NA | TGTGCCAGCGCAGTTACTACTTTGAGGGAGCAGTACTTC | CASAVTTLREQYF
TRBJ2-1 | TRBD2 | TRBV28 | NA | TGTGCCAGCAGGTCTATTTTAACGAGTGGGGGACTAGCGGGAGGGCGGGAGCAGTTCTTC | CASRSILTSGGLAGGREQFF
TRBJ2-1 | NA | TRBV4-2 | NA | TGTGCCAGCAGCCAAGGGTTGACGGGGAGGCCCTACAATGAGCAGTTCTTC | CASSQGLTGRPYNEQFF
TRBJ2-3 | NA | TRBV7-6 | NA | TGTGCCAGCAGCTTAGTCCCCCCCGGAACTAGCACAGATACGCAGTATTTT | CASSLVPPGTSTDTQYF
TRBJ1-6 | TRBD1 | TRBV20-1 | NA | TGCAGTGCGCCCACAGGGGGCCTGAGGAATTCACCCCTCCACTTT | CSAPTGGLRNSPLHF
TRBJ2-3 | TRBD2 | TRBV6-2/TRBV6-3 | NA | TGTGCCAGCCGACTAGCGGGGACAGATACGCAGTATTTT | CASRLAGTDTQYF
TRBJ2-5 | NA | TRBV20-1 | many | TGCAGTGCTAGCGGCCAGACACAAGAGACCCAGTACTTC | CSASGQTQETQYF
TRBJ2-5 | TRBD2 | TRBV5-5 | NA | TGTGCCAGCAGCGGACGCGGGGGGAGGCAAGAGACCCAGTACTTC | CASSGRGGRQETQYF
TRBJ1-2 | TRBD1 | TRBV5-1 | NA | TGCGCCAGCAGCGTGGGGACAGCCTATGGCTACACCTTC | CASSVGTAYGYTF
TRBJ2-1 | TRBD2 | TRBV5-1 | once | TGCGCCAGCAGCTTGGAACAGGGACTAGCGGAGTACGATGAGCAGTTCTTC | CASSLEQGLAEYDEQFF
TRBJ2-2 | TRBD2 | TRBV9 | NA | TGTGCCAGCAGCGGGACTAGCGGACACACCGGGGAGCTGTTTTTT | CASSGTSGHTGELFF
TRBJ2-7 | NA | TRBV20-1 | many | TGCAGTGCTATCTCTGGATACGAGCAGTACTTC | CSAISGYEQYF
TRBJ2-1 | TRBD2 | TRBV7-9 | NA | TGTGCCAGCAGCCATATGGGACTAGCGGGAGGCGGGCAGTTCTTC | CASSHMGLAGGGQFF
TRBJ2-1 | NA | TRBV7-2 | NA | TGTGCCAGCAGCTTCTCACTTGCGAATGAGCAGTTCTTC | CASSFSLANEQFF
TRBJ1-1 | NA | TRBV5-1 | NA | TGCGCCAGCAGCTTGGGCAGCTTGAACACTGAAGCTTTCTTT | CASSLGSLNTEAFF
TRBJ2-5 | TRBD2 | TRBV7-9 | NA | TGTGCCAGCAGCGCCGGGAGGACTGTCGGTGCCCAGTACTTC | CASSAGRTVGAQYF
TRBJ2-3 | NA | TRBV25-1 | NA | TGTGCCAGCAGTGAACCAGCGGGTGGCACAGATACGCAGTATTTT | CASSEPAGGTDTQYF
TRBJ2-5 | TRBD2 | TRBV6-2/TRBV6-3 | NA | TGTGCCAGCAGGGGACTAGCGGGAGTTGGAGAGACCCAGTACTTC | CASRGLAGVGETQYF
TRBJ1-5 | NA | TRBV7-9 | many | TGTGCCAGCAGCCCCGGGGGCAATCAGCCCCAGCATTTT | CASSPGGNQPQHF
TRBJ2-5 | NA | TRBV6-1 | NA | TGTGCCAGCAGAAGGCTCTTATCACAAGAGACCCAGTACTTC | CASRRLLSQETQYF
TRBJ2-3 | NA | TRBV5-1 | many | TGTGCCAGCAGCTTAGGTGCATCCACAGATACGCAGTATTTT | CASSLGASTDTQYF